A single TCR beta chain is shown here with its context. Its antigen is unknown. The data were produced by immunoSEQ multiplex PCR, yet TCRdb's version contains in-frame clones alone and is incomplete. Among about 59,000 clones, more than 85% were seen once, and the ten largest hold about 20%. The entry originates in a study of T cells in localized non-small cell lung cancer. Study conclusions and caveats: Median detection of top 100 tumor clones in adjacent lung was 55 to 60 clones. Longer survival (overall) was linked to higher T cell density in blood. Sequencing was limited to one tumor region, leaving the possibility of heterogeneity open.

V was cut by 4 bases and J by 1 base, with 17 bases left in between. This CDR3 region has 17 residues. Germline CDR1 MNHNS, CDR2 SASEGT. This sequence joins TRBV6-1 and TRBJ2-1, with a weak D call TRBD2 (6 bases). The source is a man between 40 and 70 years old with stage I lung adenocarcinoma. The input for sequencing was peripheral blood, taken before any cancer treatment. For the CDR3, the DNA is TGTGCCAGCAGTGTAAGTCTAGCGCCATCTTCCTACAATGAGCAGTTCTTC. This codes for CASSVSLAPSSYNEQFF.